The rows below give T cell receptor beta chains drawn from one sample of a study of T cells after posttransplantation cyclophosphamide. Produced via immunoSEQ multiplex PCR; TCRdb's table is partial and in-frame only. There are 7,500 to 10,000 clones in the sample; roughly four fifths occur only once, and about 15% lies in the top ten. This specimen consisted of PBMCs, obtained roughly 250 weeks after a stem cell transplant with posttransplant cyclophosphamide. The receptors were sampled from a female patient in her thirties or forties who received an allogeneic stem cell transplant from a related donor, was CMV-positive, and had no GVHD. T cells may partly derive from the graft donor. CDR3s include the opening cysteine and the closing phenylalanine or tryptophan. The order of the fields is J gene, V gene, CDR3 protein.

>TRBJ1-2|TRBV10-3
CAISDRDKGYTF
>TRBJ1-5|TRBV6-1
CASSPRTGEQPQHF
>TRBJ2-1|TRBV11-2
CASSLGQGTAREQFF
>TRBJ1-6|TRBV7-7
CASSQGFNSPLHF
>TRBJ2-3|TRBV25-1
CASSEGWASGGGDTQYF
>TRBJ1-1|TRBV2
CASRGPGGRTSFF
>TRBJ2-1|TRBV5-4
CASSLSGTGSNEQFF
>TRBJ1-2|TRBV5-6
CASSPGTRSWGYTF
>TRBJ2-7|TRBV10-1
CASSEQETGYHEQYF
>TRBJ2-7|TRBV5-1
CASSLARVLTPYEQYF
>TRBJ1-2|TRBV7-9
CASSLVQLSNYGYTF
>TRBJ1-4|TRBV18
CASSPPLQGAGEKLFF
>TRBJ2-2|TRBV7-9
CASSPRTGDTGELFF
>TRBJ1-1|TRBV28
CASTGTEAFF
>TRBJ1-6|TRBV10-3
CAISVDTGSPLHF
>TRBJ1-2|TRBV6-5
CATLISGTAPYGYTF
>TRBJ2-7|TRBV18
CASSRDEGAMYEQYF
>TRBJ2-2|TRBV10-2
CASSAAGGAYTGELFF
>TRBJ2-7|TRBV4-2
CASSQASSYEQYF
>TRBJ1-2|TRBV27
CASGTGNYGYTF
>TRBJ2-7|TRBV11-3
CASSPGASGGYEQYF
>TRBJ2-7|TRBV4-3
CASSPGTGSYEQYF
>TRBJ2-1|TRBV19
CASSIRTSHNEQFF
>TRBJ2-3|TRBV29-1
CSVGPSDTQYF
>TRBJ1-2|TRBV5-1
CASSLGQGDGYTF
>TRBJ1-2|TRBV27
CASSSRQYFGYTF
>TRBJ1-6|TRBV27
CASSSVSPGFLSNSPLHF
>TRBJ2-6|TRBV18
CASSPLYGGGANVLTF
>TRBJ1-1|TRBV5-1
CASSLTGIMNTEAFF
>TRBJ2-3|TRBV27
CASSTSTGEWTDTQYF
>TRBJ2-7|TRBV11-2
CASTSSYEQYF
>TRBJ2-7|TRBV9
CASSVGLAGSYEQYF
>TRBJ2-7|TRBV7-2
CASSLAPGRGGPHEQYF
>TRBJ2-7|TRBV9
CASSVGGEGIYEQYF
>TRBJ1-5|TRBV28
CASSRVEGIKQPQHF
>TRBJ2-7|TRBV21-1
CASSKVVPDSSSEQYF
>TRBJ2-7|TRBV10-3
CASRVSEGYEQYF
>TRBJ2-7|TRBV6-1
CASSFTGSQYF
>TRBJ1-2|TRBV28
CASSSLLGTRSYGYTF
>TRBJ1-4|TRBV5-1
CASSPGDVNEKLFF
>TRBJ1-3|TRBV4-3
CASSQGTGVWATIYF